The clone carrying this T cell receptor (beta chain) appeared once. The sample is drawn from a study of PD-L1 blockade in urothelial cancer. Study details: Bladder-origin urothelial cancer in males described most of the 29 patients.

The assay was immunoSEQ multiplex PCR, and TCRdb's table has in-frame clones only and misses some. The sample contains about 130,000 clones, roughly 83% of which appear only once. Regarding time point: peripheral blood 6 weeks after treatment start. Locally advanced or metastatic urothelial carcinoma was present in patients. Here the sequenced sample was PBMCs, taken around atezolizumab (anti-PD-L1) treatment. The source is a man over 45 with urothelial cancer.

CDR3 residues: CASSPGTSSSKGGEQFF. The CDR3 nucleotides are TGTGCCAGCAGCCCCGGGACTAGCAGCTCCAAAGGCGGTGAGCAGTTCTTC. The V gene is TRBV5-4, the J gene TRBJ2-1, with 9 bases identical to TRBD2. The CDR3 has 17 amino acids. Germline CDR1 reads SGHNT; CDR2 reads YYREEE (reference sequence). V shed 4 bases, J shed 9 bases, and the junction held 17 bases outside the gene matches.